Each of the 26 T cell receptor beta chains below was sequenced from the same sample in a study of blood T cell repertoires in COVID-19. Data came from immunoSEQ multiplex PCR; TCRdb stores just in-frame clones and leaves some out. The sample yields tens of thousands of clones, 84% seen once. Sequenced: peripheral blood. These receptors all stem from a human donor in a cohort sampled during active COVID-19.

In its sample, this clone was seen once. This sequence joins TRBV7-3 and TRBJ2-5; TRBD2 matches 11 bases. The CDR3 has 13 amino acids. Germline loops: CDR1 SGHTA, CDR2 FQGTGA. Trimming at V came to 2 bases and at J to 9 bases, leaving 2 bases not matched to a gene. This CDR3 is CASSLGTSGSQYF. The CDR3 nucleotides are TGTGCCAGCAGCTTAGGGACTAGCGGATCCCAGTACTTC.

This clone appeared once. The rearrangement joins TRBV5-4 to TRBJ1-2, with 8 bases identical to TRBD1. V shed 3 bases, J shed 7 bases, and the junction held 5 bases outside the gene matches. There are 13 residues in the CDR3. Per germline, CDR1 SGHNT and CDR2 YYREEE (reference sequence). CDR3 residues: CASSSGGNVGYTF. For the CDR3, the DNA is TGTGCCAGCAGCTCAGGGGGCAACGTTGGCTACACCTTC.

The CDR3 loop is CASSLEAGFNEKLFF. Here the CDR3 DNA reads TGTGCCAGCAGCTTAGAGGCAGGTTTTAATGAAAAACTGTTTTTT. The V and J genes are TRBV7-2 and TRBJ1-4; D is uncertain. Germline lookup yields CDR1 SGHTA and CDR2 FQGNSA. This CDR3 is 15 amino acids long. V lost 1 base to trimming and J lost 4 bases, with 10 bases between them.

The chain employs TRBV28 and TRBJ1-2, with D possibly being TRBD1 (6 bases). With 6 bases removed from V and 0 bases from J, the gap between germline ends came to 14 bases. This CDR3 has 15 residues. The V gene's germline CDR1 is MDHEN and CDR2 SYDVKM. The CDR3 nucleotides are TGTGCCAGCAGACCAACAGGGTTGTCTAACTATGGCTACACCTTC. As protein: CASRPTGLSNYGYTF.

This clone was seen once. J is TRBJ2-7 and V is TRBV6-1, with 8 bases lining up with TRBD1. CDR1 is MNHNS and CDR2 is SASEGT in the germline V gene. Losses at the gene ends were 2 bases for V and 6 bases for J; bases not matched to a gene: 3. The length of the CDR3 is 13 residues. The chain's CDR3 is CASSERQGAEQYF. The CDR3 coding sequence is TGTGCCAGCAGTGAACGGCAGGGGGCCGAGCAGTACTTC.

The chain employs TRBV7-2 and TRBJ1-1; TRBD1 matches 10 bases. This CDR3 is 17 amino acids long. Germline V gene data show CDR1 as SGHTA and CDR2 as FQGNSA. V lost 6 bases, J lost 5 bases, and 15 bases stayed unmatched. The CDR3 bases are TGTGCCAGCAGAACCCAGGGACAGGGGTTTGGAAGGACTGAAGCTTTCTTT. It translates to CASRTQGQGFGRTEAFF.

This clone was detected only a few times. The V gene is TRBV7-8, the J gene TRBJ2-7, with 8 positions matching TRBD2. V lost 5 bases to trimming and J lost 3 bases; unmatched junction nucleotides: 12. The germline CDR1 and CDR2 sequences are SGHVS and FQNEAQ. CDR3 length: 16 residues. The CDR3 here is CASSVRLARSIYEQYF. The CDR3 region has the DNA TGTGCCAGCAGCGTCAGACTAGCGAGATCAATCTACGAGCAGTACTTC.

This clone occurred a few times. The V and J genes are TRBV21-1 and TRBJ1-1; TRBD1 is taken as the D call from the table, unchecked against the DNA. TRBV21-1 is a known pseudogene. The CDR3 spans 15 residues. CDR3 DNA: TGTGCCAGCAGCCGCAGGGTGGCTGGGAACACTGAAGCTTTCTTT. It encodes CASSRRVAGNTEAFF.

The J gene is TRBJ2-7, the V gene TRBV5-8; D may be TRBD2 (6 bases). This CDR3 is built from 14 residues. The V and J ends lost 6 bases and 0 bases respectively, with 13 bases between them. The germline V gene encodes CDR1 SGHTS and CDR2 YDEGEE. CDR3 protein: CASTPGLSSYEQYF. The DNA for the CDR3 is TGTGCCAGCACCCCGGGACTTAGCTCCTACGAGCAGTACTTC.

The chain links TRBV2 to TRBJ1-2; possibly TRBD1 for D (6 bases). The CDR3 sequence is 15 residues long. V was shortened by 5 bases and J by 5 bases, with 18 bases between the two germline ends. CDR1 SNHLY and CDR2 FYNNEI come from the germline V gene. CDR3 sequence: CASSITTGTSYGYTF. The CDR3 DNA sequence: TGTGCCAGCAGTATTACTACCGGGACATCGTATGGCTACACCTTC.

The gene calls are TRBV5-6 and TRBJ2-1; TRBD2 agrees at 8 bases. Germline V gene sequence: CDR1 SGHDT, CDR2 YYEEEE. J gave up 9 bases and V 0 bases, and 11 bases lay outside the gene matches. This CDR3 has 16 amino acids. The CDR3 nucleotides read TGTGCCAGCAGCTTGGCTCCGGGAGGGCCCGGGGGTGAGCAGTTCTTC. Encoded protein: CASSLAPGGPGGEQFF.

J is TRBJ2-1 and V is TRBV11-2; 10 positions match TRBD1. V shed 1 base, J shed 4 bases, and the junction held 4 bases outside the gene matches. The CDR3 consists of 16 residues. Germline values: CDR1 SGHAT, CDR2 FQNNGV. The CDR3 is CASSLARTGGYNEQFF. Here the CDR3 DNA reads TGTGCCAGCAGCTTAGCCAGGACAGGGGGGTACAATGAGCAGTTCTTC. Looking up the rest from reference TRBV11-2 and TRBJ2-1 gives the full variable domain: EAGVAQSPRYKIIEKRQSVAFWCNPISGHATLYWYQQILGQGPKLLIQFQNNGVVDDSQLPKDRFSAERLKGVDSTLKIQPAKLEDSAVYLCASSLARTGGYNEQFFGPGTRLTVL.

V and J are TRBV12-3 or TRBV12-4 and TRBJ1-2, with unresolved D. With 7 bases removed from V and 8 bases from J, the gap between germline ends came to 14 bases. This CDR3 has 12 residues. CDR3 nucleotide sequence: TGTGCCAGCACTCAATCGGTATCCGGCTACACCTTC. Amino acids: CASTQSVSGYTF.

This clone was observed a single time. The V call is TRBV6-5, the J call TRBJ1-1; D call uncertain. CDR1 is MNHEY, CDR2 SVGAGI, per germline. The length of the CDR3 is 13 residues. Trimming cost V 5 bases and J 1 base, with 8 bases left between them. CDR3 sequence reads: CASSPPRNTEAFF. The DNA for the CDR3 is TGTGCCAGCAGTCCTCCCAGGAACACTGAAGCTTTCTTT.

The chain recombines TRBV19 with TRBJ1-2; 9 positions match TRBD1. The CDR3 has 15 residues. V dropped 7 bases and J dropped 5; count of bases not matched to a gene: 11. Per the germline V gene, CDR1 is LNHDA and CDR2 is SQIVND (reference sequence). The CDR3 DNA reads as TGTGCCAGTATGAAGGGGGGGACAGGGAGATATGGCTACACCTTC. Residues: CASMKGGTGRYGYTF.

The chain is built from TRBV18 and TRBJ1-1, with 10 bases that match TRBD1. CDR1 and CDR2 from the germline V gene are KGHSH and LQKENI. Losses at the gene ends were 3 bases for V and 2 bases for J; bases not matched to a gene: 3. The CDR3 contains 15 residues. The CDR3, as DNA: TGTGCCAGCTCACCGACAGGGGGCTCCAACACTGAAGCTTTCTTT. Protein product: CASSPTGGSNTEAFF.

CDR3 nucleotides: TGTGCCAGCAGAGCCACAGGGGATACGCAGTATTTT. It codes for CASRATGDTQYF. The gene calls are TRBV3-1 (or the pseudogene TRBV3-2) and TRBJ2-3; the D gene is possibly TRBD1 (6 bases). The V and J ends lost 6 bases and 6 bases respectively, with 10 bases between them. CDR1 is LGHDT and CDR2 is YNNKEL in the germline V gene (reference sequence). This CDR3 is 12 amino acids long.

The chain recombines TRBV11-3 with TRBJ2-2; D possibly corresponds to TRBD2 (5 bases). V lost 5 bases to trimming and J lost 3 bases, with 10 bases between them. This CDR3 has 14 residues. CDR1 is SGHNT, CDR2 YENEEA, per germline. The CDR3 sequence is CASSINGDTGELFF. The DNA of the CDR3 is TGTGCCAGCAGCATCAACGGGGACACCGGGGAGCTGTTTTTT.

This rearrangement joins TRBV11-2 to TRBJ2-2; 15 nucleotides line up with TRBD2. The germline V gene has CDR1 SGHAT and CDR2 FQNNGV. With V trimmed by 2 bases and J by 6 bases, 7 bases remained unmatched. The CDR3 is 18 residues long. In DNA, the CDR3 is TGTGCCAGCAGCTTAAATCACCGGACTAGCGGGGGGGCCGGGGAGCTGTTTTTT. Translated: CASSLNHRTSGGAGELFF.

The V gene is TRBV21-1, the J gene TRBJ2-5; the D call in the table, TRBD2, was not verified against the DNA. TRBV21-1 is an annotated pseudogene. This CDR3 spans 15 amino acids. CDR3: CASSKKEEDGPAQYF. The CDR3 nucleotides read TGTGCCAGCAGCAAAAAGGAGGAGGACGGACCGGCCCAGTACTTC.

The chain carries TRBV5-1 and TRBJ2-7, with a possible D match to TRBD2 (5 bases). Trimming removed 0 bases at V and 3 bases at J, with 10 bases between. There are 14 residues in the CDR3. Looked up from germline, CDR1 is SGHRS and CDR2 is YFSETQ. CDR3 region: CASSLAGDLYEQYF. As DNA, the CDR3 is TGCGCCAGCAGCTTGGCCGGGGATCTCTACGAGCAGTACTTC.

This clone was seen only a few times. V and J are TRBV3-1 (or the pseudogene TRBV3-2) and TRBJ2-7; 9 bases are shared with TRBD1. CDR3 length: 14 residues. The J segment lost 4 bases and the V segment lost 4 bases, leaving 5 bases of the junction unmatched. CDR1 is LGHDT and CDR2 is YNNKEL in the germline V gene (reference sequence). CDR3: CASSPPGTGYEQYF. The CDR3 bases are TGTGCCAGCAGCCCCCCCGGGACAGGGTACGAGCAGTACTTC.

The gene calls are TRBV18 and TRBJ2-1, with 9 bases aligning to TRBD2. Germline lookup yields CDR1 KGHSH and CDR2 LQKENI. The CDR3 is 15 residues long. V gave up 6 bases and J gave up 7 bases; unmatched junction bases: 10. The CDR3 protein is CASSPGQRGVNEQFF. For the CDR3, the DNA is TGTGCCAGCTCTCCTGGGCAGCGGGGGGTAAATGAGCAGTTCTTC. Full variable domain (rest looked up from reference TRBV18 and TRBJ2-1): NAGVMQNPRHLVRRRGQEARLRCSPMKGHSHVYWYRQLPEEGLKFMVYLQKENIIDESGMPKERFSAEFPKEGPSILRIQQVVRGDSAAYFCASSPGQRGVNEQFFGPGTRLTVL.

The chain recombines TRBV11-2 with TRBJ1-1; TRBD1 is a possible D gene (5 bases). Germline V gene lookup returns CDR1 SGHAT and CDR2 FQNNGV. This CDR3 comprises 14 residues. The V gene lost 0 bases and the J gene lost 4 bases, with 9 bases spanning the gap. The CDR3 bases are TGTGCCAGCAGCTTAGACAGGGTTGGCACTGAAGCTTTCTTT. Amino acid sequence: CASSLDRVGTEAFF.

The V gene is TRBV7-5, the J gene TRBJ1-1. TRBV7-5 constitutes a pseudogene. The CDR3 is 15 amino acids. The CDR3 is CARSPERGAHPEAFF. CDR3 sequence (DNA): TGTGCCAGAAGCCCAGAACGGGGGGCGCACCCTGAAGCTTTCTTT.

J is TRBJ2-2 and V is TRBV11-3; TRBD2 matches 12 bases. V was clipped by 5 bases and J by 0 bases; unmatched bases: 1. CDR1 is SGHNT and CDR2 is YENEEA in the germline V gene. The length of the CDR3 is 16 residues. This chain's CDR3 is CASSRTSGANTGELFF. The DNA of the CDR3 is TGTGCCAGCAGCCGGACTAGCGGGGCGAACACCGGGGAGCTGTTTTTT.